The clone carrying this TCR beta chain was picked up many times. Methods used by the authors: Estimates of nucleated cell counts were drawn from the amplification of reference gene primers. Some clones are missing from TCRdb's copy, which holds only in-frame ones; the method was immunoSEQ multiplex PCR. V and J calls and clone size are given by that table; D and trimming were obtained from the DNA. This sample has 75,000 or so clones; around 90% occur once, and the top ten carry about 27%. The sample belongs to a study of blood T cell repertoires in COVID-19. Study-wide background: The analysed material was cDNA or gDNA that came from T cells, B-cell-depleted T cells, or PBMCs.

This CDR3 is built from 18 residues. V dropped 5 bases and J dropped 6; count of bases not matched to a gene: 18. Germline loops: CDR1 SGHNT, CDR2 YENEEA. V is TRBV11-3 and J is TRBJ2-2, with 7 positions matching TRBD2. Sequencing input: peripheral blood. The receptor was isolated from a man aged 45-60 years with acute or convalescent COVID-19. This CDR3 reads CASSPGAGTGISPGELFF. For the CDR3, the DNA is TGTGCCAGCAGCCCAGGAGCGGGAACAGGTATCAGCCCCGGGGAGCTGTTTTTT.